This TCR beta chain was captured in a study of blood T cell repertoires in COVID-19 (dated by TCRdb to the early 2020s). With regard to the full study: The collaborator samples originated in the United States, Italy and Spain and spanned the acute and convalescent phases of COVID-19. The material from the prospective study consisted of cDNA or gDNA derived from T cells, B-cell-depleted T cells, or PBMCs. Deeply sampled blood TCRbeta repertoires from subjects exposed to, actively infected with, or recovered from COVID-19 were included in the dataset. The repertoires were released in a freely available public database meant as a resource for research on the immune response to SARS-CoV-2. Samples came from the ongoing ImmuneRACE study (first 160 participants) plus 1,254 subjects from 6 global collaborators. The sample metadata nearly always contained a de-identified subject ID, COVID-19 status, age in years and sex. Where available, HLA class I and class II types were taken from metadata supplied by the sample provider and were not determined by assay-based typing. Overall study outcomes, separate from this receptor: The quantity of clinical and demographic metadata differed by source and by participant and was supplied without curation.

Concerning this clone: Its antigen remains undetermined. No base quality values were provided; no much bigger clone lies one nucleotide off.

At one collaborating source in Seattle, patients were enrolled during active infection and were followed longitudinally through the course of disease. Each collaborating institution followed its own protocols to collect whole blood in K2EDTA tubes. For TCRbeta analysis, collaborators shipped samples as frozen whole blood, isolated PBMCs, or DNA extracted from either of those sample types. There are 15 amino acids in the CDR3, from cysteine to phenylalanine inclusive. Only the CDR3 part of the read is kept: 45 bases, read in frame from the first base. Trimming removed 0 bases from V and 5 bases from J; the gene matches leave 5 bases unexplained. CDR1 GTSNPN and CDR2 SVGIG are derived from the germline V gene (reference sequence). TCRbeta CDR3 regions were amplified from genomic DNA using the immunoSEQ Assay, a bias-controlled multiplex PCR. Regarding the original processing steps: The number of nucleated cells in each sample was estimated by amplification of reference gene primers within the assay. To quantify the absolute abundance of each unique TCRbeta CDR3 rearrangement, sequence reads were collapsed and filtered. For each sample, productive Simpson clonality was calculated by taking the square root of Simpson's diversity index across productive rearrangements. Sourced from immuneACCESS, this table was stored by TCRdb with only in-frame sequences that have V and J called. A share of the clones is absent; for the studies checked, an unresolved V gene accounts for under half, and the remainder has no known explanation. D and trimming come from the DNA, and the V and J calls and clone size come from that table. This sample comprises 85,000 to 130,000 clones, about 82% of them detected only once. The ten largest clones represent 6.2% of the sample.

The TCR was taken from a man older than 75 with COVID-19, enrolled during active disease. This sequence uses TRBV30 and TRBJ2-1, with 9 junctional bases fitting TRBD2. The material sequenced was peripheral blood. CDR3 sequence: CAWSVLLAGNNEQFF. DNA sequence: TGTGCCTGGAGTGTACTTCTAGCGGGAAACAATGAGCAGTTCTTC.